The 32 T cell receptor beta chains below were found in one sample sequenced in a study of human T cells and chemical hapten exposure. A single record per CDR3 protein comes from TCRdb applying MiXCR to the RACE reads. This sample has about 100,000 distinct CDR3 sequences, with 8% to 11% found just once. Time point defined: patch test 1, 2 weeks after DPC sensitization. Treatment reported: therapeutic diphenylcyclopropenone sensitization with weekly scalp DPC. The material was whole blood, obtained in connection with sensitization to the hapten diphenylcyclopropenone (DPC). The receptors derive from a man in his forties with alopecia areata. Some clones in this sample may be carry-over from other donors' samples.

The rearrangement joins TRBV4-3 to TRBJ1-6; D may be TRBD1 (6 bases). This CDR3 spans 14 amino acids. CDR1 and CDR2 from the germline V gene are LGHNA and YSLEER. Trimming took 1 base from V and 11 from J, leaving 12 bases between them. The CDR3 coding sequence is TGCGCCAGCAGCCAAGCCCAGGGGAATCCACCCCTCCACTTT. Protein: CASSQAQGNPPLHF.

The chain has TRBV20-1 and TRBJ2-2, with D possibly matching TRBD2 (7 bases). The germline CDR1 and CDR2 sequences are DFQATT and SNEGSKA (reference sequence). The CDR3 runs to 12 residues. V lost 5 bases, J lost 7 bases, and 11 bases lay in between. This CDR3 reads CSAGGAIGELFF. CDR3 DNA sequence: TGCAGTGCTGGGGGGGCGATCGGGGAGCTGTTTTTT.

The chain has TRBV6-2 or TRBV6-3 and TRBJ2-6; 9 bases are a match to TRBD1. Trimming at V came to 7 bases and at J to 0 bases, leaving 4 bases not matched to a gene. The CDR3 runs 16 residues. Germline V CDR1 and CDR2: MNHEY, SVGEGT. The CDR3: CASKPTGGSGANVLTF. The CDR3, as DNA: TGTGCCAGCAAACCGACAGGGGGCTCTGGGGCCAACGTCCTGACTTTC.

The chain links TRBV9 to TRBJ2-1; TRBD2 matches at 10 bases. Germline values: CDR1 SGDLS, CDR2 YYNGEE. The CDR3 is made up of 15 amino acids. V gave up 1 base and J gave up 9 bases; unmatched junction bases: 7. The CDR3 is CASSVLAGVLGEQFF. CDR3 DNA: TGTGCCAGCAGCGTACTAGCGGGAGTCCTAGGTGAGCAGTTCTTC.

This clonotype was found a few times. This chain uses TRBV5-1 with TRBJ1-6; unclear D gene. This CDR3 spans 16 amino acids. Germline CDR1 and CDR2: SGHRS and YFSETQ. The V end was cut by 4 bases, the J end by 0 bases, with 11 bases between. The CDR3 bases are TGCGCCAGCAGCCTCGACCACATCTCCTATAATTCACCCCTCCACTTT. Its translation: CASSLDHISYNSPLHF.

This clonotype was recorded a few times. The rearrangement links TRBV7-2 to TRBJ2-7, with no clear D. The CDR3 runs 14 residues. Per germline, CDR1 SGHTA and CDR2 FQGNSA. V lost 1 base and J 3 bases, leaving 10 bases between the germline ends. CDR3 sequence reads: CASSLVPVGYEQYV. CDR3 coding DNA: TGTGCCAGCAGCTTAGTTCCCGTAGGCTACGAGCAGTACGTC.

The CDR3 sequence: CASSELTGNQPQHF. In DNA, the CDR3 is TGTGCCAGCAGTGAACTGACAGGGAATCAGCCCCAGCATTTT. The chain links TRBV6-1 to TRBJ1-5; 7 nucleotides line up with TRBD1. In germline, CDR1 is MNHNS, CDR2 SASEGT. The CDR3 loop spans 14 amino acids. V shed 2 bases, J shed 4 bases, and the junction held 2 bases outside the gene matches.

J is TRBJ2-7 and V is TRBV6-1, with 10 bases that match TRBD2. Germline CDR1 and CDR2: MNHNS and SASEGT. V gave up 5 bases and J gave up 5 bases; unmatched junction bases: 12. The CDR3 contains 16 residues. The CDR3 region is CASSFLLAGVSDEQYV. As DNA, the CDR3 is TGTGCCAGCAGTTTCCTGCTAGCGGGAGTCTCAGACGAGCAGTACGTC.

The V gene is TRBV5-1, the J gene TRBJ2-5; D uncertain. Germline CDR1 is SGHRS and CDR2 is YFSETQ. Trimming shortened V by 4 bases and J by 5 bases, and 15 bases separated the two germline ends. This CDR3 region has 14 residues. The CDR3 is CASSPSFSLETQYF. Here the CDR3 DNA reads TGCGCCAGCAGCCCCTCTTTCAGCTTGGAGACCCAGTACTTC. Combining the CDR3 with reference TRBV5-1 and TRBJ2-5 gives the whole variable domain KAGVTQTPRYLIKTRGQQVTLSCSPISGHRSVSWYQQTPGQGLQFLFEYFSETQRNKGNFPGRFSGRQFSNSRSEMNVSTLELGDSALYLCASSPSFSLETQYFGPGTRLLVL.

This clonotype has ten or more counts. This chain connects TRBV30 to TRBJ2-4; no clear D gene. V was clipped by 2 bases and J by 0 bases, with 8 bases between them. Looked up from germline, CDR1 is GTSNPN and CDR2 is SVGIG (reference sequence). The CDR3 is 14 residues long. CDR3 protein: CAWSLSIAKNIQYF. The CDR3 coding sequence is TGTGCCTGGAGTTTGAGCATAGCCAAAAACATTCAGTACTTC.

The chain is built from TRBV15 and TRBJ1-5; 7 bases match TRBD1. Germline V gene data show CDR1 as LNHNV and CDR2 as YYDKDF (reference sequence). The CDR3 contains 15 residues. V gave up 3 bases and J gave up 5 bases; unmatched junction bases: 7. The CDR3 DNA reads TGTGCCACCAGCAGGGACAGGATTTTGGATCAGCCCCAGCATTTT. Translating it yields CATSRDRILDQPQHF.

This CDR3 is CASSQATSGSYTQYF. CDR3 nucleotides: TGCGCCAGCAGCCAAGCGACTAGCGGGAGTTATACGCAGTATTTT. The V call is TRBV4-3, the J call TRBJ2-3; 12 positions match TRBD2. The V gene's germline CDR1 is LGHNA and CDR2 YSLEER. The CDR3 runs to 15 residues. The V gene end was trimmed by 1 base and the J gene end by 7 bases; junction bases not matched to a gene: 3.

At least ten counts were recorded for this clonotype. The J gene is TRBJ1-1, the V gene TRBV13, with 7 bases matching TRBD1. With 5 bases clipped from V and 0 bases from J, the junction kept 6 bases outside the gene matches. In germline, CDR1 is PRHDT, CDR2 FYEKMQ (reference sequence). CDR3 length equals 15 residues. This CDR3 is CASSTGGTVNTEAFF. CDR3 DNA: TGTGCCAGCAGCACCGGTGGGACAGTGAACACTGAAGCTTTCTTT.

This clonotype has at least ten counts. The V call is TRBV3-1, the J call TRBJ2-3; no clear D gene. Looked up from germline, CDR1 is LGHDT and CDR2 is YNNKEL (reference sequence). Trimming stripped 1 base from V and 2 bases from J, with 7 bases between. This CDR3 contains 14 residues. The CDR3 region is CASSQGPNTDTQYF. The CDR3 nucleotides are TGTGCCAGCAGCCAAGGTCCGAACACAGATACGCAGTATTTT.

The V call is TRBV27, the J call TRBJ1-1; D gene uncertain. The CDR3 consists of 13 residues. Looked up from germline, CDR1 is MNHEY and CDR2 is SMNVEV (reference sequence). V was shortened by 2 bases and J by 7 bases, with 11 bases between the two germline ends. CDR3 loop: CASSLRATHEAFF. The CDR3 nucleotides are TGTGCCAGCAGTTTAAGGGCCACTCATGAAGCTTTCTTT.

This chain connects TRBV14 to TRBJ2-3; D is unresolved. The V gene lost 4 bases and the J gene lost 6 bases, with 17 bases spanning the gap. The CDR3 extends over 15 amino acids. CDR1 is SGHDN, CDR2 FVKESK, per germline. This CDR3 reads CASSPNPLFGDTQYF. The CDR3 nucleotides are TGTGCCAGCAGCCCTAACCCTCTATTCGGCGATACGCAGTATTTT.

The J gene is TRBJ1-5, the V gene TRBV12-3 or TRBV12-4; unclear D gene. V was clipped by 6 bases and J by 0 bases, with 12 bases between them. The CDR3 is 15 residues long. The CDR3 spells CASSKTTVSNQPQHF. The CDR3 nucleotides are TGTGCCAGCAGCAAGACTACGGTTAGCAATCAGCCCCAGCATTTT.

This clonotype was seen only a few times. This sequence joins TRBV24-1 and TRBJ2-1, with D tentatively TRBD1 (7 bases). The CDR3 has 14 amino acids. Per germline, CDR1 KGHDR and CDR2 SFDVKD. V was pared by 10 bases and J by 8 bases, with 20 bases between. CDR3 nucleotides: TGTGCCACTACGGAGGGGGCCCCCGAGGATGAGCAGTTCTTC. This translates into CATTEGAPEDEQFF.

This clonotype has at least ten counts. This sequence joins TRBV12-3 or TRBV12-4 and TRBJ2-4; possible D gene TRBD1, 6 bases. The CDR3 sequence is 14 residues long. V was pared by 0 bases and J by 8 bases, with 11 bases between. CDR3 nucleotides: TGTGCCAGCAGTTTAGCCAGGGGCCTGGACATTCAGTACTTC. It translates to CASSLARGLDIQYF.

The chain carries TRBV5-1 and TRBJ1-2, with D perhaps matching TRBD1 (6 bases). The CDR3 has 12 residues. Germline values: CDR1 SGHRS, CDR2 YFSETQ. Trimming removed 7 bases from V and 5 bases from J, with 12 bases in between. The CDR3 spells CASGRQDYGYTF. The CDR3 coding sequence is TGCGCCAGCGGGCGACAGGATTATGGCTACACCTTC.

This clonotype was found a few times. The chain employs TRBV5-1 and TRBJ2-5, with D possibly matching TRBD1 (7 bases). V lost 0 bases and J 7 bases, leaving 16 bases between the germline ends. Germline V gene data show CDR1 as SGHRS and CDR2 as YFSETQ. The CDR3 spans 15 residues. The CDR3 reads CASSLVAGGSRTQYF. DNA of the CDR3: TGCGCCAGCAGCTTGGTGGCAGGGGGGAGTCGGACCCAGTACTTC.

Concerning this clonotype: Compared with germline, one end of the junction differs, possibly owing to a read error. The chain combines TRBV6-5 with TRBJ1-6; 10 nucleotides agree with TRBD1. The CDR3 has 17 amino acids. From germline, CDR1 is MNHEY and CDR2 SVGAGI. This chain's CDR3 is CASSPLRDRGWNSPLNF. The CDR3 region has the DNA TGTGCCAGCAGTCCCCTCCGGGACAGGGGTTGGAATTCACCCCTCAACTTT.

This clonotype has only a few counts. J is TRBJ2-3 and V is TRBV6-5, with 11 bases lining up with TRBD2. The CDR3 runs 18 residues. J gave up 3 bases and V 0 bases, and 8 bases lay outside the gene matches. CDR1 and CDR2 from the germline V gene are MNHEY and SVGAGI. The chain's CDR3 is CASSYSGLAGMRTDTQYF. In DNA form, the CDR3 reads TGTGCCAGCAGTTACTCCGGACTAGCGGGCATGAGAACAGATACGCAGTATTTT.

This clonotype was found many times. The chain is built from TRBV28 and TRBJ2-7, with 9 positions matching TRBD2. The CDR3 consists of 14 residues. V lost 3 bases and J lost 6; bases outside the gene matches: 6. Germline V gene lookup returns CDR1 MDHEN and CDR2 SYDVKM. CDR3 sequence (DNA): TGTGCCAGCAGTTTGCCGGGACTAGCTACCGAGCAGTACTTC. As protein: CASSLPGLATEQYF. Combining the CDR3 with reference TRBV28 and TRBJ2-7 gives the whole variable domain DVKVTQSSRYLVKRTGEKVFLECVQDMDHENMFWYRQDPGLGLRLIYFSYDVKMKEKGDIPEGYSVSREKKERFSLILESASTNQTSMYLCASSLPGLATEQYFGPGTRLTVT.

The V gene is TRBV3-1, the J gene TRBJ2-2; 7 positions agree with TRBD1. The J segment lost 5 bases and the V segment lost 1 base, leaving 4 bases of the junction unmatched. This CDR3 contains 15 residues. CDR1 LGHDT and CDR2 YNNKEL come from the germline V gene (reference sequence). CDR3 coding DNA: TGTGCCAGCAGCCAAGTCGGCAGGGGGACCGGGGAGCTGTTTTTT. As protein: CASSQVGRGTGELFF.

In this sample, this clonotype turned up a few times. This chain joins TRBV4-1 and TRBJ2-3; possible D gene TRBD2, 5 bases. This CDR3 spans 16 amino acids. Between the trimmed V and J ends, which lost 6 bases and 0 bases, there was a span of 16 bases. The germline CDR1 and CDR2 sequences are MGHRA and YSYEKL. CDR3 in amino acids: CASSLVAGISTDTQYF. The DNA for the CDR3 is TGCGCCAGCAGTCTGGTGGCGGGCATCAGCACAGATACGCAGTATTTT.

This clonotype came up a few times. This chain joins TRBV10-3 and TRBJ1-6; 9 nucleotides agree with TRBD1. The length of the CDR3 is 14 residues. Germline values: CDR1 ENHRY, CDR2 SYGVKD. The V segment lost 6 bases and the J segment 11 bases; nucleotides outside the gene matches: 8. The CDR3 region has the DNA TGTGCCATCAGCGAGACAGGGGGTATGGCACCCCTCCACTTT. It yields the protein CAISETGGMAPLHF.

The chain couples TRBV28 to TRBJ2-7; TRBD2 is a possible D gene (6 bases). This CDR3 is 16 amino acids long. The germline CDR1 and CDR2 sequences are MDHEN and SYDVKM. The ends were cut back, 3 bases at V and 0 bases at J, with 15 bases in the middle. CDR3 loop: CASSLRAGGSSYEQYF. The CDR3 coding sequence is TGTGCCAGCAGTTTGAGGGCCGGGGGAAGCTCCTACGAGCAGTACTTC. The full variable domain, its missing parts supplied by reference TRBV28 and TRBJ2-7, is DVKVTQSSRYLVKRTGEKVFLECVQDMDHENMFWYRQDPGLGLRLIYFSYDVKMKEKGDIPEGYSVSREKKERFSLILESASTNQTSMYLCASSLRAGGSSYEQYFGPGTRLTVT.

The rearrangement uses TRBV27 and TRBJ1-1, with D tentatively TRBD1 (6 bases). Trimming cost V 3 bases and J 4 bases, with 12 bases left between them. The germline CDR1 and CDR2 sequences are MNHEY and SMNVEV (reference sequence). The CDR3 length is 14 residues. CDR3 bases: TGTGCCAGCAGTTTGTCAGGGGCGATCACTGAAGCTTTCTTT. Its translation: CASSLSGAITEAFF.

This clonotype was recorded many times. CDR3 in amino acids: CASSEAPPAGGNTIYF. The CDR3 DNA reads TGTGCCAGCAGTGAAGCTCCCCCGGCGGGAGGAAACACCATATATTTT. This sequence joins TRBV6-1 and TRBJ1-3; D is unclear. V was clipped by 0 bases and J by 4 bases, with 13 bases between them. The CDR3 is made up of 16 amino acids. CDR1 is MNHNS, CDR2 SASEGT, per germline.

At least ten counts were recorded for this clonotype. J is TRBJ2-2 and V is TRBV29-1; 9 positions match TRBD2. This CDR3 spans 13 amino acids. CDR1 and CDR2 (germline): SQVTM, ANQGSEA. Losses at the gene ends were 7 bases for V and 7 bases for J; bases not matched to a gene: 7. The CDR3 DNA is TGCAGCGCGTCTAGCGGGACCCTCGGGGAGCTGTTTTTT. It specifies CSASSGTLGELFF.

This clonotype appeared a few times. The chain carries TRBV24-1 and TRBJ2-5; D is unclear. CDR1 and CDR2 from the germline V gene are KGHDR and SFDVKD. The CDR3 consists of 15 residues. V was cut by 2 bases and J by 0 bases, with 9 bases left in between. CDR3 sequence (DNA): TGTGCCACCAGTGATTCTGAGTTCTACCAAGAGACCCAGTACTTC. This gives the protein CATSDSEFYQETQYF.